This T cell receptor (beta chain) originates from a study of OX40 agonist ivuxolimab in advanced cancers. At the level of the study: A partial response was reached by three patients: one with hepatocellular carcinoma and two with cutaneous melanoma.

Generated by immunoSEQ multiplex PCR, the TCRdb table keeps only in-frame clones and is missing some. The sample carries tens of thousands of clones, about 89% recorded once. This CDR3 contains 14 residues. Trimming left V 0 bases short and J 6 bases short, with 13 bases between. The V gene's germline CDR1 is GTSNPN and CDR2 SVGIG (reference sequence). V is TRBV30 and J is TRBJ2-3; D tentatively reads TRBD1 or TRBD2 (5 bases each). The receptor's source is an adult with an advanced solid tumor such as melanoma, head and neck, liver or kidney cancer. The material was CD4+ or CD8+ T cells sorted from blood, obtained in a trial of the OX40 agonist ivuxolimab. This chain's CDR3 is CAWSVLGEGDTQYF. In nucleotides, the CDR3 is TGTGCCTGGAGTGTACTTGGCGAGGGGGATACGCAGTATTTT.